One sample yielded the 10 T cell receptor beta chains listed below, sequenced in a study of blood T cell repertoires in COVID-19 (dated by TCRdb to the early 2020s). The library relied on the immunoSEQ multiplex PCR assay. The source is immuneACCESS, and TCRdb retained only in-frame sequences with V and J called. Part of the clones is not carried over; for the studies checked, unresolved V genes explain less than half of this, and the remainder is unexplained. The table for this sample lists 150,000 or so clones; around four fifths of them were counted only once. The ten biggest clones cover around 13% of the sample. Sequencing was done on a sample of PBMCs or T cells enriched from blood (not recorded which). The receptors were gathered from a woman aged 60-70 years who had recovered from COVID-19.

The chain employs TRBV10-3 and TRBJ1-1, with D hard to call. CDR1 and CDR2 (germline): ENHRY, SYGVKD. The length of the CDR3 is 11 residues. The germline V and J ends were trimmed by 4 bases and 6 bases, with 6 bases remaining between them. CDR3 in amino acids: CAISGRAEAFF. The CDR3 DNA follows: TGTGCCATCAGTGGCCGGGCTGAAGCTTTCTTT.

V gene TRBV28 combines with J gene TRBJ2-3; 12 nucleotides line up with TRBD2. After removal of 4 bases from V and 4 bases from J, the junction contained 6 bases not matched to a gene. Germline V gives CDR1 MDHEN, CDR2 SYDVKM. The CDR3 has 16 residues. CDR3 in DNA: TGTGCCAGCAGTTCACGACTAGCGGGAGATTCAGATACGCAGTATTTT. Translation: CASSSRLAGDSDTQYF.

V usage is TRBV27 and J usage is TRBJ1-5, with unresolved D. Germline assignment: CDR1 MNHEY and CDR2 SMNVEV (reference sequence). V lost 2 bases, J lost 4 bases, and 6 bases lay in between. The CDR3 extends over 13 amino acids. The CDR3 bases are TGTGCCAGCAGTTTAAACAGAAATCAGCCCCAGCATTTT. It codes for CASSLNRNQPQHF.

The chain combines TRBV5-1 with TRBJ2-1; the match to TRBD1 covers 11 bases. The CDR3 totals 16 residues. The germline V gene encodes CDR1 SGHRS and CDR2 YFSETQ. The V segment lost 2 bases and the J segment 1 base; nucleotides outside the gene matches: 2. The CDR3 region has the DNA TGCGCCAGCAGCTTTGGGACAGGGGGGTCCTACAATGAGCAGTTCTTC. Its protein is CASSFGTGGSYNEQFF.

V usage is TRBV2 and J usage is TRBJ1-2, with D hard to call. V lost 6 bases to trimming and J lost 3 bases, with 17 bases between them. Germline values: CDR1 SNHLY, CDR2 FYNNEI. This CDR3 region has 15 residues. The CDR3 DNA follows: TGTGCCAGCAGACCCCCATGGCAATCTTACTATGGCTACACCTTC. Translated, it gives CASRPPWQSYYGYTF.

This chain links TRBV28 with TRBJ2-7; 7 bases agree with TRBD2. Trimming removed 5 bases from V and 6 bases from J; junction bases left unmatched: 10. The CDR3 totals 14 residues. Germline V gene sequence: CDR1 MDHEN, CDR2 SYDVKM. The CDR3 nucleotides are TGTGCCAGCAGTGCGCGGGAGTACCGGGGCGAGCAGTACTTC. Residues: CASSAREYRGEQYF. The full variable domain, rest sourced from reference TRBV28 and TRBJ2-7, is DVKVTQSSRYLVKRTGEKVFLECVQDMDHENMFWYRQDPGLGLRLIYFSYDVKMKEKGDIPEGYSVSREKKERFSLILESASTNQTSMYLCASSAREYRGEQYFGPGTRLTVT.

This clone appeared a single time. The chain uses TRBV4-1 and TRBJ2-7; TRBD1 matches 11 bases. J was trimmed by 5 bases and V by 5 bases; bases with no gene match: 8. The germline V gene has CDR1 MGHRA and CDR2 YSYEKL. The CDR3 spans 15 residues. The CDR3 DNA reads as TGCGCCAGCAGCGCCCCGGGACAGGGGGTCCACGAGCAGTACTTC. Translated, it gives CASSAPGQGVHEQYF.

The V gene is TRBV19, the J gene TRBJ1-5; 7 nucleotides match TRBD1. The CDR3 extends over 16 amino acids. Germline CDR1 is LNHDA and CDR2 is SQIVND (reference sequence). Trimming removed 5 bases from V and 0 bases from J; junction bases left unmatched: 7. The CDR3 nucleotides read TGTGCCAGTAGTCAACAGGGGTGGGATAGCAATCAGCCCCAGCATTTT. It is translated as CASSQQGWDSNQPQHF.

This clone has a handful of counts. The CDR3: CASSLSGSYNEQFF. CDR3 in DNA: TGCGCCAGCAGCTTATCAGGCTCCTACAATGAGCAGTTCTTC. The chain uses TRBV5-1 and TRBJ2-1; no definite D call. The CDR3 totals 14 residues. V dropped 2 bases and J dropped 0 bases, with 6 bases sitting between them. Germline-derived CDR1 and CDR2 are SGHRS and YFSETQ.

The V and J genes are TRBV3-1 (or the pseudogene TRBV3-2) and TRBJ1-3; 7 nucleotides match TRBD1. This CDR3 contains 15 residues. V lost 1 base, J lost 4 bases, and 4 bases stayed unmatched. Germline CDR1 and CDR2: LGHDT and YNNKEL (reference sequence). CDR3: CASSQGDRSGNTIYF. The CDR3 nucleotides are TGTGCCAGCAGCCAAGGGGACAGATCCGGAAACACCATATATTTT.